This TCR beta chain stems from a study of T cells in Graves' hyperthyroidism and ophthalmopathy. Study results and limitations: Blood samples included most of the expanded thyroid clonotypes exceeding 0.001.

TCR beta CDR3 region amplification was performed from RNA transcripts. TCR CDR3 regions were first amplified by RT-PCR with HTBI primers. Each CDR3 protein is one row after TCRdb ran MiXCR on the multiplex PCR reads. The sample holds fewer than 450,000 distinct CDR3 sequences, about 15% seen once. Uncontrolled infection, other autoimmune disease, pregnancy or lactation barred patients from enrollment. PBMCs were sourced from 9 to 10 ml fresh peripheral blood. A note on this clonotype: No antigen is known for it.

Germline CDR1 and CDR2: LNHDA and SQIVND (reference sequence). J was trimmed by 10 bases and V by 4 bases; bases with no gene match: 7. The CDR3 loop spans 13 amino acids. The gene calls are TRBV19 and TRBJ2-1, with 7 bases identical to TRBD1. Sequenced sample: blood. This clonotype was sampled from a young woman with Graves' hyperthyroidism that later progressed to Graves' ophthalmopathy. The CDR3 DNA sequence: TGTGCCAGTAGTACCGACAGGGCATGGGAGCAGTTCTTC. Protein product: CASSTDRAWEQFF.